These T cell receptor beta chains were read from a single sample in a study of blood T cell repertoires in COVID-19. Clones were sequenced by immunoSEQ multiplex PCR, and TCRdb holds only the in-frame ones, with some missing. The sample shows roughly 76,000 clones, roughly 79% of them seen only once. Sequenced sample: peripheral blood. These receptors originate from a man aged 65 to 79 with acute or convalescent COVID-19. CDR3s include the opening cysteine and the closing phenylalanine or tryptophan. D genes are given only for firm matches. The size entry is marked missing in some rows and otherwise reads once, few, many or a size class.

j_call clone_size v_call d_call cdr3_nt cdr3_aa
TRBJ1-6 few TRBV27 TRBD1 TGTGCCAGCAGGACAGGGTATAACAATTCACCCCTCCACTTT CASRTGYNNSPLHF
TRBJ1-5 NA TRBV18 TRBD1 TGTGCCAGCTCAGGCGACAGGGACCAGCCCCAGCATTTT CASSGDRDQPQHF
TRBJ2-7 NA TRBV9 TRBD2 TGTGCCAGCAGCGTAGCGGGGGGGGGCTCCTACGAGCAGTACTTC CASSVAGGGSYEQYF
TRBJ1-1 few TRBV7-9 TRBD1 TGTGCCAGCAGCGAAGGACAGGGGGCGCGAACTGAAGCTTTCTTT CASSEGQGARTEAFF
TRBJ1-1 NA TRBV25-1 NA TGTGCCAGCAGTGAATCTCAGGGTACTGAAGCTTTCTTT CASSESQGTEAFF
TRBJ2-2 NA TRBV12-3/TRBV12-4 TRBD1 TGTGCCAGCAGCATGGGACAGCCCGGGGAGCTGTTTTTT CASSMGQPGELFF
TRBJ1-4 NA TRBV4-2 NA TGTGCCAGCACCTGGGTGCCTAGTGAAAAACTGTTTTTT CASTWVPSEKLFF
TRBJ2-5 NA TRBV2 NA TGTGCCAGCAGTGACGGGAGATACCAAGAGACCCAGTACTTC CASSDGRYQETQYF
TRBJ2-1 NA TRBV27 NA TGTGCCAGCAGTTTACCGGGAACCTCCTACAATGAGCAGTTCTTC CASSLPGTSYNEQFF
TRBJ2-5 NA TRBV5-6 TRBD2 TGTGCCAGCAGCGAGGCGGGAGCGGAGACCCAGTACTTC CASSEAGAETQYF